Listed here is a single T cell receptor beta chain. The sample comes from a study of T-cell memory formation after mild COVID-19. Trimming pared 2 bases from V and 6 bases from J, leaving 17 bases between. Germline V gene lookup returns CDR1 MNHEY and CDR2 SVGEGT. This CDR3 contains 15 residues. MiXCR, applied by TCRdb to the 5' RACE reads, yields one record per CDR3 protein. This sample has 300,000 to 400,000 distinct CDR3 sequences, with roughly 15% found just once. The sequence was collected from a man between 18 and 35 years old who had mild COVID-19 (a few samples of this study predate the infection). Cell type and time point are not known. The chain links TRBV6-2 or TRBV6-3 to TRBJ2-7; either TRBD1 or TRBD2 may fit D (6 bases each). Input material: PBMCs or a T cell subset sorted from them (not recorded which). Here the CDR3 reads CASSYRGQPRGEQYF. The CDR3 nucleotides are TGTGCCAGCAGTTACCGGGGGCAGCCCAGGGGCGAGCAGTACTTC.